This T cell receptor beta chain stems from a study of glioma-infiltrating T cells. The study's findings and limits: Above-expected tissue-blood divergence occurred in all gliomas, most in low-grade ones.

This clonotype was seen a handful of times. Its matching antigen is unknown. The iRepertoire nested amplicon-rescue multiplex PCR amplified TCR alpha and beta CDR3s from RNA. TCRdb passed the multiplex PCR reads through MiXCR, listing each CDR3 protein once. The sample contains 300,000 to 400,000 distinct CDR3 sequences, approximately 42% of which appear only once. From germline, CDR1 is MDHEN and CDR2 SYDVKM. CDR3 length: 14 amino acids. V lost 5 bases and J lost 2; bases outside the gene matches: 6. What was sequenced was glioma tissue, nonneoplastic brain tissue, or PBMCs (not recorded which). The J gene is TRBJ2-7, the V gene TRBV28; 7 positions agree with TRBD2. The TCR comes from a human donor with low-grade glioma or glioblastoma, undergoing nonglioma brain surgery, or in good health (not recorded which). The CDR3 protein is CASSPGTKPYEQYF. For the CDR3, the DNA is TGTGCCAGCAGTCCCGGGACTAAGCCCTACGAGCAGTACTTC.